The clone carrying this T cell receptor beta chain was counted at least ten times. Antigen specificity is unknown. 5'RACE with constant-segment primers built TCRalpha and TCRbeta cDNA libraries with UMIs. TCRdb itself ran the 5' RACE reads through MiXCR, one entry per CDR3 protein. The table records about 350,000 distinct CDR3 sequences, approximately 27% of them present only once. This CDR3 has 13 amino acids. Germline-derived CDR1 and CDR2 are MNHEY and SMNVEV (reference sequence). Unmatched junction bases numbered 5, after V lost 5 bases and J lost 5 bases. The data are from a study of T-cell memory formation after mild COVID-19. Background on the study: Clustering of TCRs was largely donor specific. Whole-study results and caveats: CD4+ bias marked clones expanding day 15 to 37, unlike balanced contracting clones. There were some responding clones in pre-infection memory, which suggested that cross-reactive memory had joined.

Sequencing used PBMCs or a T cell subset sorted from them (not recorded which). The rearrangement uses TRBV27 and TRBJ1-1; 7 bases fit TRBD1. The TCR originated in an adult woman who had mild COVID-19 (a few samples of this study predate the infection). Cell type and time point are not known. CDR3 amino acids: CASSITGVTEAFF. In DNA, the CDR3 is TGTGCCAGCAGTATAACAGGGGTAACTGAAGCTTTCTTT.